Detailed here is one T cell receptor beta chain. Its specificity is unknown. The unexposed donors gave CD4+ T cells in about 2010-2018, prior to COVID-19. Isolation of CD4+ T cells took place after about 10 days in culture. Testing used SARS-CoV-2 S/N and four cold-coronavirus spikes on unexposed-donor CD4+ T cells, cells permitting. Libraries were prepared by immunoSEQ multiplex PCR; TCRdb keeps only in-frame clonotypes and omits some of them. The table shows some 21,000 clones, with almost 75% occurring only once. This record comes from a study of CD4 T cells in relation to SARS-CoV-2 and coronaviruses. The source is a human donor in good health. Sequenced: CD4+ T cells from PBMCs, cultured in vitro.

CDR3 residues: CASSLFSVTEAFF. In nucleotides, the CDR3 is TGTGCCAGCAGCTTGTTTAGTGTCACTGAAGCTTTCTTT. V and J are TRBV5-6 and TRBJ1-1; D unresolved. Germline values: CDR1 SGHDT, CDR2 YYEEEE. The CDR3 totals 13 residues. V lost 1 base, J lost 4 bases, and 8 bases lay in between.